This T cell receptor beta chain is from a study of beta chain features in type 1 diabetes. This clone came up many times. The CDR3 extends over 17 amino acids. Germline V gene sequence: CDR1 LNHNV, CDR2 YYDKDF (reference sequence). Trimming at V came to 0 bases and at J to 3 bases, leaving 8 bases not matched to a gene. As every portion of the isolated RNA was reverse transcribed, the sequencing read expressed TCRB transcripts. Sequencing was performed with immunoSEQ multiplex PCR; in TCRdb, only in-frame clones are kept and a portion is missing. The table lists 110,000 to 150,000 clones, 9.2% of them singletons. A CD45RO/CCR7/CD25/CD127/CD95/CD27 panel sorted naive, central memory, regulatory and stem cell-like memory CD4+ cells. Each sorted fraction was over 95% pure.

This chain uses TRBV15 with TRBJ1-5, with 7 bases identical to TRBD1. Sequenced material: central memory CD4+ T cells from blood. This TCR was sampled from a young man in good health. The DNA for the CDR3 is TGTGCCACCAGCAGAGATCCCCCAGGGGGTACCAATCAGCCCCAGCATTTT. Translated: CATSRDPPGGTNQPQHF. The full variable domain, with the rest looked up from reference TRBV15 and TRBJ1-5, is DAMVIQNPRYQVTQFGKPVTLSCSQTLNHNVMYWYQQKSSQAPKLLFHYYDKDFNNEADTPDNFQSRRPNTSFCFLDIRSPGLGDTAMYLCATSRDPPGGTNQPQHFGDGTRLSIL.